This T cell receptor (beta chain) was observed in a study of T-cell memory formation after mild COVID-19. Study information: Clustering of TCRs was largely donor specific. Whole-study findings and limits: In pre-infection memory, a portion of responding clones appeared, which suggested that cross-reactive memory joined. Clones that contracted from day 15 to 85 were balanced CD4/CD8, while later expanders leaned CD4+.

With respect to this clonotype: Antigen specificity is unknown.

The germline CDR1 and CDR2 sequences are SGHAT and FQNNGV. The ends lost 0 bases at V and 6 bases at J; junction bases unmatched: 7. The CDR3 is 16 amino acids. TCRdb reprocessed the 5' RACE reads via MiXCR and lists one record per CDR3 protein. The repertoire consists of 550,000 to 650,000 distinct CDR3 sequences, with about 18% occurring once and the leading ten covering about 8.1%. Sequenced input: PBMCs or a T cell subset sorted from them (not recorded which). The chain has TRBV11-2 and TRBJ2-2; TRBD2 matches at 7 bases. This TCR came from an adult woman who had mild COVID-19 (a few samples of this study predate the infection). Cell type and time point are not known. The CDR3 DNA follows: TGTGCCAGCAGCTTAGATCTAGCGGTAGTCGCCGGGGAGCTGTTTTTT. This sequence encodes CASSLDLAVVAGELFF. Full variable domain (rest looked up from reference TRBV11-2 and TRBJ2-2): EAGVAQSPRYKIIEKRQSVAFWCNPISGHATLYWYQQILGQGPKLLIQFQNNGVVDDSQLPKDRFSAERLKGVDSTLKIQPAKLEDSAVYLCASSLDLAVVAGELFFGEGSRLTVL.